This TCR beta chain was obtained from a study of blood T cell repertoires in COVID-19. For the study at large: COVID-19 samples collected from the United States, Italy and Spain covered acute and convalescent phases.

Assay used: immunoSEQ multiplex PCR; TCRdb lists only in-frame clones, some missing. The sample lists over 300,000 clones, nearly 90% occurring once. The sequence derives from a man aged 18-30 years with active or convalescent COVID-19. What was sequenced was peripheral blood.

CDR3 amino acids: CASSEQGAGETQYF. CDR3 nucleotide sequence: TGTGCCAGCAGTGAACAGGGGGCCGGGGAGACCCAGTACTTC. The chain recombines TRBV2 with TRBJ2-5, with 8 bases aligning to TRBD1. This CDR3 contains 14 residues. The germline gives CDR1 SNHLY, CDR2 FYNNEI. J gave up 5 bases and V 2 bases, and 4 bases lay outside the gene matches.